This T cell receptor (beta chain) was sequenced in a study of shared clonotypes between healthy human individuals. General observations from the study: Despite large depth, sorted-subset datasets appeared incompletely sequenced.

Generated by immunoSEQ multiplex PCR, the TCRdb table keeps only in-frame clones and is missing some. In the table there are approximately 1.9 million clones, just over 90% of which are singletons. This CDR3 is 16 amino acids long. Trimming took 3 bases from V and 5 from J; bases not matched to a gene: 9. Germline V gene lookup returns CDR1 LGHNA and CDR2 YSLEER. Of note for this clone: The antigen is unknown.

Positive CCR7 selection of CD45RO-negative cells yielded the naive CD8 cells, and terminally differentiated effector memory CD45RA+ cells were excluded. HIV-negative, healthy adults without recent acute infections or vaccinations were the donors. The TCR comes from a man aged 18 to 29 in good health. Some clones in this sample may be carry-over from other donors' samples. Sequencing used naive CD8+ T cells from PBMCs. The chain joins TRBV4-3 to TRBJ2-7; TRBD2 aligns across 11 bases. CDR3 coding DNA: TGCGCCAGCAGCCACTTTAGCGGGAGGGAGAAGGACGAGCAGTACTTC. Its protein product is CASSHFSGREKDEQYF.